Presented here are 27 T cell receptor beta chains from one specimen sequenced in a study of blood T cell repertoires in COVID-19. The repertoire was sequenced with immunoSEQ multiplex PCR; TCRdb's copy has only in-frame clones and lacks some. Among under 200,000 clones listed, roughly 85% were seen once. Material: peripheral blood. The receptor set was obtained from a woman aged 30 to 39 with acute or convalescent COVID-19.

This rearrangement joins TRBV6-5 to TRBJ2-3; tentatively, D is TRBD2 (5 bases). From germline, CDR1 is MNHEY and CDR2 SVGAGI. The CDR3 contains 15 residues. Trimming shortened V by 5 bases and J by 2 bases, and 14 bases separated the two germline ends. For the CDR3, the DNA is TGTGCCAGCAGTCCTGAGTCCGGGGTCACAGATACGCAGTATTTT. Amino acid sequence: CASSPESGVTDTQYF.

The chain uses TRBV9 and TRBJ2-7; 8 bases line up with TRBD2. V lost 3 bases to trimming and J lost 3 bases; unmatched junction nucleotides: 14. The CDR3 runs to 17 residues. Germline lookup yields CDR1 SGDLS and CDR2 YYNGEE. CDR3 bases: TGTGCCAGCAGCGAAAAATTCCGGAGGCGGGGGGACTACGAGCAGTACTTC. It translates to CASSEKFRRRGDYEQYF.

The CDR3 nucleotides read TGTGCCAGCACAGTTCGTTTTCTGTCCCGAGGGTACGAGCAGTACTTC. Protein sequence: CASTVRFLSRGYEQYF. The chain couples TRBV28 to TRBJ2-7; D may be TRBD2 (5 bases). This CDR3 contains 16 residues. Trimming left V 7 bases short and J 4 bases short, with 23 bases between. CDR1 is MDHEN, CDR2 SYDVKM, per germline.

J is TRBJ1-5 and V is TRBV28; D possibly corresponds to TRBD1 (5 bases). The germline gives CDR1 MDHEN, CDR2 SYDVKM. The CDR3 has 14 residues. V shed 7 bases and J shed 4 bases, with 14 bases lying between them. This CDR3 reads CASTSWGGNQPQHF. The CDR3 bases are TGTGCCAGCACGTCTTGGGGGGGGAATCAGCCCCAGCATTTT.

This clone was picked up a small number of times. The chain joins TRBV18 to TRBJ1-2, with D possibly matching TRBD1 (5 bases). The CDR3 is 14 amino acids. The germline V gene has CDR1 KGHSH and CDR2 LQKENI. Trimming removed 3 bases at V and 4 bases at J, with 12 bases between. The CDR3: CASSPEPRAYGYTF. In DNA form, the CDR3 reads TGTGCCAGCTCACCGGAGCCCAGGGCCTATGGCTACACCTTC.

The table lists this clone with a count of one. The rearrangement uses TRBV6-5 and TRBJ2-7; TRBD2 might be the D (5 bases). This CDR3 contains 14 residues. Germline CDR1 MNHEY, CDR2 SVGAGI. CDR3 DNA: TGTGGCTCGGACGACCGACTAAGGACCTACGAGCAGTACTTC. Protein product: CGSDDRLRTYEQYF.

The chain employs TRBV28 and TRBJ2-7; D is unclear. V was cut by 2 bases and J by 6 bases, with 5 bases left in between. The CDR3 length is 11 residues. Germline V lookup: CDR1 MDHEN, CDR2 SYDVKM. Here the CDR3 reads CASSLPGEQYF. The CDR3 DNA is TGTGCCAGCAGTTTACCCGGCGAGCAGTACTTC. Based on the CDR3 plus reference TRBV28 and TRBJ2-7, the full variable domain is DVKVTQSSRYLVKRTGEKVFLECVQDMDHENMFWYRQDPGLGLRLIYFSYDVKMKEKGDIPEGYSVSREKKERFSLILESASTNQTSMYLCASSLPGEQYFGPGTRLTVT.

This chain links TRBV7-9 with TRBJ1-2, with TRBD1 matching 7 bases. V shed 7 bases, J shed 5 bases, and the junction held 4 bases outside the gene matches. The germline CDR1 and CDR2 sequences are SEHNR and FQNEAQ (reference sequence). This CDR3 is 12 amino acids long. CDR3 region: CASKGAWYGYTF. In nucleotides, the CDR3 is TGTGCCAGCAAGGGGGCATGGTATGGCTACACCTTC.

Regarding this clone: Mismatch with germline at one junction end may stem from a read error. This chain joins TRBV7-8 and TRBJ2-5; the D gene is possibly TRBD2 (6 bases). CDR1 and CDR2 (germline): SGHVS, FQNEAQ. The CDR3 is made up of 14 amino acids. The CDR3 region is CASSLAEGLAARNF. CDR3 coding DNA: TGTGCCAGCAGCTTAGCGGAGGGGCTAGCAGCGAGGAACTTC.

V and J are TRBV18 and TRBJ2-6, with D tentatively TRBD2 (5 bases). V was cut by 2 bases and J by 1 base, with 12 bases left in between. Germline CDR1 is KGHSH and CDR2 is LQKENI. The CDR3 spans 17 residues. CDR3 nucleotides: TGTGCCAGCTCACCATTTCAACAGCGGTCTGGGGCCAACGTCCTGACTTTC. This sequence encodes CASSPFQQRSGANVLTF. Using reference TRBV18 and TRBJ2-6 for the parts outside the CDR3, the full variable domain is NAGVMQNPRHLVRRRGQEARLRCSPMKGHSHVYWYRQLPEEGLKFMVYLQKENIIDESGMPKERFSAEFPKEGPSILRIQQVVRGDSAAYFCASSPFQQRSGANVLTFGAGSRLTVL.

The rearrangement joins TRBV28 to TRBJ2-1; TRBD2 matches 15 bases. This CDR3 contains 16 residues. CDR1 MDHEN and CDR2 SYDVKM come from the germline V gene. The V gene end was trimmed by 2 bases and the J gene end by 9 bases; junction bases not matched to a gene: 5. The CDR3 nucleotides read TGTGCCAGCAGTTTAGCGGGACTAGCGGGGGGCTGTGAGCAGTTCTTC. This codes for CASSLAGLAGGCEQFF.

The CDR3 DNA reads TGTGCCAGCAGGAGGGGGACAGACACGAACTACGAGCAGTACTTC. This encodes CASRRGTDTNYEQYF. The rearrangement joins TRBV6-5 to TRBJ2-7, with 7 bases identical to TRBD1. CDR3 length equals 15 residues. The ends lost 6 bases at V and 3 bases at J; junction bases unmatched: 11. Germline CDR1 reads MNHEY; CDR2 reads SVGAGI.

This chain links TRBV5-1 with TRBJ2-3; 7 positions agree with TRBD2. V trimming: 1 base; J trimming: 4 bases; junction bases outside the gene matches: 18. The CDR3 extends over 19 amino acids. Germline-derived CDR1 and CDR2 are SGHRS and YFSETQ. CDR3 sequence reads: CASSLTPRRESLFADTQYF. CDR3 DNA: TGCGCCAGCAGCTTGACCCCAAGGCGGGAGAGTCTTTTCGCAGATACGCAGTATTTT.

V and J are TRBV5-1 and TRBJ2-5; 12 positions agree with TRBD2. CDR3 length equals 14 residues. In germline, CDR1 is SGHRS, CDR2 YFSETQ. V was clipped by 3 bases and J by 4 bases; unmatched bases: 1. The CDR3 DNA sequence: TGCGCCAGCAGCTGGACTAGCGGGGCAGAGACCCAGTACTTC. Protein sequence: CASSWTSGAETQYF.

This chain links TRBV5-1 with TRBJ2-1; D call uncertain. Trimming took 3 bases from V and 0 from J, leaving 16 bases between them. Germline V lookup: CDR1 SGHRS, CDR2 YFSETQ. The CDR3 has 17 amino acids. The CDR3 DNA follows: TGCGCCAGCAGCTCACCAATTACCCGAGGCTCCTACAATGAGCAGTTCTTC. Protein product: CASSSPITRGSYNEQFF.

This sequence joins TRBV5-1 and TRBJ2-1; 7 nucleotides match TRBD2. The CDR3 totals 14 residues. CDR1 is SGHRS and CDR2 is YFSETQ in the germline V gene. V lost 4 bases and J lost 9; bases outside the gene matches: 10. DNA of the CDR3: TGCGCCAGCAGCGGGGCGGGAGTTTTAGGTGAGCAGTTCTTC. Residues: CASSGAGVLGEQFF. Full variable domain (outside the CDR3, taken from reference TRBV5-1 and TRBJ2-1): KAGVTQTPRYLIKTRGQQVTLSCSPISGHRSVSWYQQTPGQGLQFLFEYFSETQRNKGNFPGRFSGRQFSNSRSEMNVSTLELGDSALYLCASSGAGVLGEQFFGPGTRLTVL.

The CDR3 protein is CASASGWRNEQFF. The CDR3 DNA reads TGTGCCAGCGCTAGCGGGTGGCGCAATGAGCAGTTCTTC. The rearrangement joins TRBV7-3 to TRBJ2-1; 8 bases map to TRBD2. Trimming removed 8 bases from V and 6 bases from J; junction bases left unmatched: 6. The CDR3 sequence is 13 residues long. Germline lookup yields CDR1 SGHTA and CDR2 FQGTGA.

This clone was observed once. The V gene is TRBV28, the J gene TRBJ2-7, with D possibly matching TRBD2 (7 bases). CDR3 size: 14 residues. CDR1 is MDHEN, CDR2 SYDVKM, per germline. Deletions cut 10 bases from V and 0 bases from J, with 16 bases between. This CDR3 reads CAIGEGGSSYEQYF. CDR3 nucleotides: TGTGCCATTGGGGAGGGGGGAAGCTCCTACGAGCAGTACTTC.

The genes are TRBV27 and TRBJ1-1; D is uncertain. The CDR3 runs to 13 residues. Germline loops: CDR1 MNHEY, CDR2 SMNVEV (reference sequence). V was cut by 5 bases and J by 1 base, with 8 bases left in between. The CDR3 reads CASSPTGNTEAFF. The CDR3 nucleotides read TGTGCCAGCAGTCCAACCGGGAACACTGAAGCTTTCTTT.

The chain combines TRBV3-1 (or the pseudogene TRBV3-2) with TRBJ1-3; D unclear. In germline, CDR1 is LGHDT, CDR2 YNNKEL (reference sequence). This CDR3 comprises 18 residues. Trimming took 0 bases from V and 0 from J, leaving 15 bases between them. The CDR3 spells CASSQDFATQLSGNTIYF. As DNA, the CDR3 is TGTGCCAGCAGCCAAGATTTTGCCACACAGCTCTCTGGAAACACCATATATTTT.

This chain connects TRBV2 to TRBJ1-2; tentatively, D is TRBD1 (5 bases). Germline V lookup: CDR1 SNHLY, CDR2 FYNNEI. The CDR3 extends over 14 amino acids. Trimming stripped 2 bases from V and 4 bases from J, with 11 bases between. The CDR3 is CASSEIGAGYGYTF. In DNA form, the CDR3 reads TGTGCCAGCAGTGAAATAGGGGCTGGCTATGGCTACACCTTC. Filled out from reference TRBV2 and TRBJ1-2, the complete variable domain reads EPEVTQTPSHQVTQMGQEVILRCVPISNHLYFYWYRQILGQKVEFLVSFYNNEISEKSEIFDDQFSVERPDGSNFTLKIRSTKLEDSAMYFCASSEIGAGYGYTFGSGTRLTVV.

V and J are TRBV28 and TRBJ1-5; 8 bases agree with TRBD1. Trimming took 6 bases from V and 3 from J; bases not matched to a gene: 1. This CDR3 has 13 residues. The germline CDR1 and CDR2 sequences are MDHEN and SYDVKM. The DNA of the CDR3 is TGTGCCAGCAGGACAGGGGCCAATCAGCCCCAGCATTTT. This gives the protein CASRTGANQPQHF.

The sample holds a few counts of this clone. The chain recombines TRBV27 with TRBJ2-2, with D unresolved. CDR1 is MNHEY, CDR2 SMNVEV, per germline (reference sequence). Trimming left V 1 base short and J 6 bases short, with 12 bases between. The CDR3 consists of 15 residues. This chain's CDR3 is CASSLFGGSAGELFF. The CDR3 coding sequence is TGTGCCAGCAGTTTATTTGGCGGCTCAGCCGGGGAGCTGTTTTTT.

This rearrangement joins TRBV6-5 to TRBJ2-7, with 8 bases identical to TRBD2. The length of the CDR3 is 13 residues. The germline CDR1 and CDR2 sequences are MNHEY and SVGAGI. After removal of 6 bases from V and 6 bases from J, the junction contained 7 bases not matched to a gene. CDR3 loop: CASSKREQGEQYF. In DNA form, the CDR3 reads TGTGCCAGCAGCAAGCGGGAGCAGGGCGAGCAGTACTTC.

The chain couples TRBV7-6 to TRBJ2-3, with 10 positions matching TRBD2. Unmatched junction bases numbered 3, after V lost 4 bases and J lost 2 bases. The V gene's germline CDR1 is SGHVS and CDR2 FNYEAQ. This CDR3 is built from 15 residues. The CDR3 protein is CASSWTSGYTDTQYF. CDR3 DNA sequence: TGTGCCAGCAGCTGGACTAGCGGTTACACAGATACGCAGTATTTT.

This sequence joins TRBV7-3 and TRBJ2-7; a possible D gene is TRBD1 (6 bases). Germline V lookup: CDR1 SGHTA, CDR2 FQGTGA. This CDR3 comprises 13 residues. Trimming took 3 bases from V and 6 from J, leaving 12 bases between them. CDR3 sequence (DNA): TGTGCCAGCAGCTTGAACAGGGCTACCGAGCAGTACTTC. It yields the protein CASSLNRATEQYF. The full variable domain, with the rest looked up from reference TRBV7-3 and TRBJ2-7, is GAGVSQTPSNKVTEKGKYVELRCDPISGHTALYWYRQSLGQGPEFLIYFQGTGAADDSGLPNDRFFAVRPEGSVSTLKIQRTERGDSAVYLCASSLNRATEQYFGPGTRLTVT.

This clone came up once. The chain joins TRBV18 to TRBJ1-1; the match to TRBD1 covers 12 bases. From germline, CDR1 is KGHSH and CDR2 LQKENI. Trimming cost V 3 bases and J 11 bases; bases outside gene matches: 10. The CDR3 runs 15 residues. This CDR3 reads CASSPGTGGLALAFF. In DNA form, the CDR3 reads TGTGCCAGCTCACCCGGGACAGGGGGCTTAGCGTTGGCTTTCTTT.